This TCR beta chain was sequenced for a study of low-dose radiotherapy and immunotherapy resistance in tumors. The sample holds many counts of this clonotype. This sample's time point: after trial treatment. Described treatment: LDRT plus nivolumab, ipilimumab, low-dose cyclophosphamide and aspirin (RACIN trial). Eligible patients bore advanced solid tumors devoid of tumor-infiltrating lymphocytes. TRAV- and TRBV-specific primers were used for first-strand cDNA, which covered alpha and beta chains. An approximately 19-cycle PCR with a constant-region primer and V-primer adapter amplified TCRs. TCRdb re-analysed the reads in MiXCR, keeping a single row per CDR3 protein. The repertoire holds 100,000 or so distinct CDR3 sequences, roughly 20% seen once, with approximately 4% in the top ten. The length of the CDR3 is 14 residues. Germline loops: CDR1 MGHRA, CDR2 YSYEKL. V shed 1 base, J shed 3 bases, and the junction held 2 bases outside the gene matches.

The receptor was derived from a male donor with prostate cancer. Material: PBMCs, obtained after low-dose radiotherapy plus immunotherapy. The rearrangement joins TRBV4-1 to TRBJ2-7; 8 bases are shared with TRBD1. The CDR3 here is CASSQGTGYYEQYF. The CDR3 DNA reads as TGCGCCAGCAGCCAAGGGACAGGGTACTACGAGCAGTACTTC.